This TCR beta chain was retrieved from a study of cytomegalovirus exposure and HLA in healthy donors. CDR1 is SGHDT, CDR2 YYEEEE, per germline. This CDR3 region has 19 residues. After removal of 5 bases from V and 0 bases from J, the junction contained 17 bases not matched to a gene. With 60 Vbeta and 13 Jbeta primers, the PCR was carried out. The assay was immunoSEQ multiplex PCR, and TCRdb's table has in-frame clones only and misses some. This table lists about 72,000 clones. Study-level findings and limits: For TCR beta chains, V- and J-gene trimming was later linked to a missense DCLRE1C variant. There were several of the most significant clusters that appeared linked to common viral pathogens in a later analysis. Among TCR beta chains of equal frequency, HLA-associated ones were more clonally expanded in a later analysis.

Remarks on this clone: Its antigen is unknown.

This TCR was sampled from a man aged 50 to 60 in good health and CMV-seropositive. V gene TRBV5-6 combines with J gene TRBJ2-3; TRBD2 agrees at 8 bases. The sequenced material came from PBMCs. The CDR3 reads CASSHLTSVPPASTDTQYF. The CDR3 nucleotides are TGTGCCAGCAGTCACTTGACTAGCGTACCCCCCGCTAGCACAGATACGCAGTATTTT.